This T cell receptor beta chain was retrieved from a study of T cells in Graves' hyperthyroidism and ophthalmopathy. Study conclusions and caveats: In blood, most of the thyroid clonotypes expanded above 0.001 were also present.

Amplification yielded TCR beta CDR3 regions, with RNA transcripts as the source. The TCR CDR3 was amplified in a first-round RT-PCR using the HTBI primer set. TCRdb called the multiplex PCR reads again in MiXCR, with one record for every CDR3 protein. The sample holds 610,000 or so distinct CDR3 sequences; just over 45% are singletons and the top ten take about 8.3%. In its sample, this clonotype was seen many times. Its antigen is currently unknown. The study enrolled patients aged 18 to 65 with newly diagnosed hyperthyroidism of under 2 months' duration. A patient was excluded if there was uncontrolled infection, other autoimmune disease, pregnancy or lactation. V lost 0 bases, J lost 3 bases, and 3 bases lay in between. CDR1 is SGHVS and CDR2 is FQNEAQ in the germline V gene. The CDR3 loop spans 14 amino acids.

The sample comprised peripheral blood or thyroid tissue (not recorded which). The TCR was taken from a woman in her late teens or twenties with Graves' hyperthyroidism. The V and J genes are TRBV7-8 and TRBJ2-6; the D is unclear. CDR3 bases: TGTGCCAGCAGCTTAGCAGGTGGGGCCAACGTCCTGACTTTC. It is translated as CASSLAGGANVLTF.